This T cell receptor beta chain was retrieved from a study of Graves' ophthalmopathy and Graves' hyperthyroidism. Amplification from RNA transcripts yielded the TCR beta CDR3 regions. HTBI primers were employed in first-round RT-PCR, then a second-round multiplex PCR followed. TCRdb used MiXCR to reprocess the multiplex PCR reads, holding one entry per CDR3 protein. The top ten clones hold roughly 1.5% of a sample with about 400,000 distinct CDR3 sequences, about 18% of them seen once. Germline V gene sequence: CDR1 SGHRS, CDR2 YFSETQ. There are 13 residues in the CDR3. V dropped 0 bases and J dropped 7; count of bases not matched to a gene: 3. This clonotype appeared many times.

The gene calls are TRBV5-1 and TRBJ1-2; 7 bases match TRBD1. What was sequenced was peripheral blood. The source of this sequence is a woman aged 18-29 years with Graves' ophthalmopathy. CDR3 DNA: TGCGCCAGCAGCTTGGGTCGGGACAGTGGCTACACCTTC. Its translation is CASSLGRDSGYTF.